This TCR beta chain was sequenced for a study of T-cell memory formation after mild COVID-19 (dated by TCRdb to about 2021). For the wider study: Most TCR sequence clusters were specific to one of the two donors. T-cell clones expanding and contracting after mild COVID-19 in two donors were tracked by longitudinal TCRalpha and TCRbeta repertoire sequencing. The cohort was made up of two young adult volunteers, one female and one male, who were previously healthy. On the study overall, not on this receptor specifically: Contracting CD4+ clones were found mainly in CM and EM memory subsets, while CD8+ clones were enriched in EMRA. Clones contracting from day 15 to 85 had balanced CD4/CD8 phenotypes, while a second wave expanding from day 15 to 37 was biased towards CD4+. SARS-CoV-2 specificity was not confirmed for the second-wave clones peaking on day 37. Only a couple of mild cases were covered by the study, and larger cohorts that include severe cases with pre-infection samples were considered necessary. The detection of some responding clones in pre-infection memory suggests that pre-existing cross-reactive memory T cells joined the SARS-CoV-2 response.

Counted from cysteine to phenylalanine, this CDR3 has 14 amino acids. Solely the CDR3 DNA is kept, with 42 bases framed from the first base. CDR1 LNHDA and CDR2 SQIVND were looked up in the germline V gene (reference sequence). The germline ends are 7 bases apart after V is trimmed by 2 bases and J by 1 base. PBMCs were isolated by Ficoll-Paque density gradient centrifugation. This clonotype turned up a few times. Its antigen specificity is not known. Base qualities are not recorded, but no much larger clone differs from it by a single base. The run used an Illumina NovaSeq 6000. TCRalpha and TCRbeta cDNA libraries were constructed by 5'RACE with constant-segment primers, with sample barcodes and unique molecular identifiers being introduced. Trizol reagent was used to extract RNA from every sample. Library amplification was performed in two PCR steps, and a second sample barcode and Illumina TruSeq adapters were introduced in the second step. Sequencing of the libraries was done on an Illumina NovaSeq, producing 2 x 150 bp paired-end reads. The published analysis was carried out like this. With migec v1.2.7, reads were demultiplexed and then collapsed into UMI-guided consensus sequences. Using mixcr v2.1.11, UMI consensuses were aligned to TRA and TRB V and J templates and then assembled into clonotypes. Expanded or contracted clonotypes were those called significant by both edgeR and NoisET, with noise models trained on biological replicates. edgeR calls used a false discovery rate-adjusted p below 0.01 and a log2 fold-change threshold of 1. PCA with hierarchical clustering of max-normalized trajectories of the 1000 most abundant clonotypes was used as exploratory dynamics analysis. Separately sequenced CD4+ and CD8+ repertoires were used to assign a CD4 or CD8 phenotype to each responding clone. TCRdb ran its own pipeline on the public reads, namely fastp trimming at Q25 and MiXCR clone calling, and kept in-frame beta chains. Rows are combined by CDR3 protein, so each entry shows the most common genes and DNA. These V and J calls originate from TCRdb's pipeline instead of the authors' own analysis. For this sample there are 35,000 to 50,000 distinct CDR3 sequences; about 6% appear just once. The ten largest clones add up to 0.81% of the sample.

The TCR comes from an adult who had mild COVID-19 (a few samples of this study predate the infection). The sample titles of this study are shuffled in the database, so cell type and time point are left out. Input material: PBMCs or a T cell subset sorted from them (not recorded which). The chain is made from TRBV19 and TRBJ2-3; no D gene is confidently identified. Read as DNA, the sequence is TGTGCCAGTAGTATAAGTGTGGGCACAGATACGCAGTATTTT. This is translated as CASSISVGTDTQYF.